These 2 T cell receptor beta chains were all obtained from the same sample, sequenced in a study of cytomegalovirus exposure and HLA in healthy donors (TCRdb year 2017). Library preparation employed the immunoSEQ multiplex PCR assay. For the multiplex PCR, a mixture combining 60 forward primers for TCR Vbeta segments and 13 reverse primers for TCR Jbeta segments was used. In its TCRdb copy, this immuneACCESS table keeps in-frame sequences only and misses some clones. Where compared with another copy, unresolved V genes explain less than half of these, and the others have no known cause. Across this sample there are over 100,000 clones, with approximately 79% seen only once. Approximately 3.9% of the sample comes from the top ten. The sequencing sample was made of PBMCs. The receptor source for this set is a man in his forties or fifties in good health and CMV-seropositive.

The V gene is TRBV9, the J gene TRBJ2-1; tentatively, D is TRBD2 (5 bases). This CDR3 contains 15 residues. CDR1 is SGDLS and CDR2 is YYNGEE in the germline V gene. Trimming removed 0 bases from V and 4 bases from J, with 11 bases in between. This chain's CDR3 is CASSVVSGDYNEQFF. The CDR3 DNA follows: TGTGCCAGCAGCGTAGTTTCCGGGGATTACAATGAGCAGTTCTTC.

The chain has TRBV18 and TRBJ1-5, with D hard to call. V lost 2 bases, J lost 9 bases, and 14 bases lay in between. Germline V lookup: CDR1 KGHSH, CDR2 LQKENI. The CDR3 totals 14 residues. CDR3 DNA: TGTGCCAGCTCACCATCGGCAGACCGGGGGCCCCAGCATTTT. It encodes CASSPSADRGPQHF. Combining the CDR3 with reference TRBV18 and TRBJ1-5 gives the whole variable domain NAGVMQNPRHLVRRRGQEARLRCSPMKGHSHVYWYRQLPEEGLKFMVYLQKENIIDESGMPKERFSAEFPKEGPSILRIQQVVRGDSAAYFCASSPSADRGPQHFGDGTRLSIL.